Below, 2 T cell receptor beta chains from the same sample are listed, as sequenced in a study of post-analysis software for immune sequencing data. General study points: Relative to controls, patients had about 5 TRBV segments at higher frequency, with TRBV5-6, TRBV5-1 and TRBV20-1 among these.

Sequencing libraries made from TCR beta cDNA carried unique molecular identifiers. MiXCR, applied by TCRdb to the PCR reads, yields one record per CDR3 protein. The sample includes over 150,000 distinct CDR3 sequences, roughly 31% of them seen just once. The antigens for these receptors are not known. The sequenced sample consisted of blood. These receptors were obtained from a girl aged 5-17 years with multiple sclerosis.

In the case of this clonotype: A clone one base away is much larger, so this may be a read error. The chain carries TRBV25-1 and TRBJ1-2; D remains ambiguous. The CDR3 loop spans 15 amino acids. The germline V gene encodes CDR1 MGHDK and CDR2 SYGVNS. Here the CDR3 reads CTSSDPNIIDGGYTF. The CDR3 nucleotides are TGTACCAGCAGTGATCCGAATATAATAGATGGTGGCTACACCTTC.

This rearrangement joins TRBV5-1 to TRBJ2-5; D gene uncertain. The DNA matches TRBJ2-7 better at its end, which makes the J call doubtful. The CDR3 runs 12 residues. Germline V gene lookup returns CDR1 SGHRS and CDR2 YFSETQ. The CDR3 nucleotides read TGCGCCAGCAGCTTGAATGCAGACGAGCAGTACTTC. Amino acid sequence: CASSLNADEQYF.